The present entry profiles one TCR beta chain with its context. Its antigen remains unknown. This entry comes from a study of PD-L1 blockade in urothelial cancer. Study outcomes and limitations: At 3 weeks on treatment, tumor-associated clones expanded more with durable benefit.

Assay used: immunoSEQ multiplex PCR; TCRdb lists only in-frame clones, some missing. Here the sample spans under 70,000 clones, more than 70% being singletons. Described time point: peripheral blood 6 weeks after treatment start. There were between 1 and 8 samples from each patient, taken pretreatment and on-treatment. The germline V gene has CDR1 MGHRA and CDR2 YSYEKL. This CDR3 is 15 amino acids long. The V gene end was trimmed by 4 bases and the J gene end by 8 bases; junction bases not matched to a gene: 7. The rearrangement uses TRBV4-1 and TRBJ2-1; 11 nucleotides agree with TRBD2. Sequenced material: PBMCs, taken around atezolizumab (anti-PD-L1) treatment. The sequence was obtained from a man aged 55 to 70 with urothelial cancer. The CDR3 is CASSPRLAGPYEQFF. The CDR3 DNA reads as TGCGCCAGCAGCCCTCGACTAGCGGGGCCCTATGAGCAGTTCTTC.